This passage covers 29 T cell receptor beta chains from one sample sequenced in a study of T cells in Graves' hyperthyroidism and ophthalmopathy. The CDR3 regions of TCR beta were amplified from RNA transcripts. RT-PCR in the first round (using the HTBI primer set) targeted the TCR CDR3. TCRdb processed the multiplex PCR reads anew with MiXCR; each CDR3 protein has one entry. The sample yields under 700,000 distinct CDR3 sequences, about half seen once. Source material: peripheral blood or thyroid tissue (not recorded which). The origin of the receptors is a woman between 18 and 30 years old with Graves' hyperthyroidism.

This chain uses TRBV19 with TRBJ1-5; 7 nucleotides match TRBD1. The CDR3 contains 17 residues. Germline V lookup: CDR1 LNHDA, CDR2 SQIVND (reference sequence). J lost 1 base, V lost 3 bases, and 9 bases had no gene match. CDR3 DNA: TGTGCCAGTAGTATCGTCGGGGGACAGCTCAGCAATCAGCCCCAGCATTTT. Translating it yields CASSIVGGQLSNQPQHF.

Of note for this clonotype: This may come from a read error, since a much larger clone is one base off. The chain links TRBV7-9 to TRBJ1-2; D gene ambiguous. The CDR3 runs 16 residues. Trimming shortened V by 4 bases and J by 1 base, and 16 bases separated the two germline ends. CDR1 is SEHNR, CDR2 FQNEAQ, per germline (reference sequence). The CDR3: CASSSPAGSRNYGYTF. As DNA, the CDR3 is TGTGCCAGCAGCTCACCGGCAGGCTCCCGTAACTATGGCTACACCTTC.

The CDR3 region is CSLRAQGTQYF. The CDR3 DNA follows: TGCAGCTTGAGGGCCCAGGGGACCCAGTACTTC. The chain is built from TRBV29-1 and TRBJ2-5; D tentatively reads TRBD1 or TRBD2 (5 bases each). CDR1 and CDR2 from the germline V gene are SQVTM and ANQGSEA. With 8 bases removed from V and 7 bases from J, the gap between germline ends came to 14 bases. The CDR3 loop spans 11 amino acids.

Comment on this clonotype: Possible read error: a much larger clone is one base away. The gene calls are TRBV10-3 and TRBJ2-7; D assignment may be TRBD1 or TRBD2 (5 bases each). The germline V gene has CDR1 ENHRY and CDR2 SYGVKD. The CDR3 is 15 amino acids. The CDR3: CAISESRDRTYEHYF. DNA for the CDR3: TGTGCCATCAGTGAGTCGAGGGACCGGACCTACGAGCACTACTTC.

This clonotype came up a few times. The chain carries TRBV20-1 and TRBJ2-7; 11 positions agree with TRBD2. Germline V CDR1 and CDR2: DFQATT, SNEGSKA (reference sequence). J lost 0 bases, V lost 3 bases, and 4 bases had no gene match. This CDR3 contains 15 residues. The CDR3 sequence: CSARRLAGSSYEQYF. The CDR3 DNA sequence: TGCAGTGCTAGGCGACTAGCGGGGAGCTCCTACGAGCAGTACTTC.

J is TRBJ2-2 and V is TRBV7-3; 8 bases align to TRBD2. The CDR3 runs to 15 residues. V lost 2 bases and J lost 5; bases outside the gene matches: 4. Germline CDR1 reads SGHTA; CDR2 reads FQGTGA. For the CDR3, the DNA is TGTGCCAGCAGCTTAGAAGGACTAGCAACCGGGGAGCTGTTTTTT. This sequence encodes CASSLEGLATGELFF.

This clonotype has more than one count but fewer than ten. V gene TRBV7-2 combines with J gene TRBJ2-7; no firm D call. CDR1 is SGHTA, CDR2 FQGNSA, per germline. The V end lost 3 bases, the J end lost 0 bases, and 9 bases lay between the germline ends. This CDR3 has 14 residues. CDR3 in DNA: TGTGCCAGCAGCTTGGTATCGAACTCCTACGAGCAGTACTTC. Translation: CASSLVSNSYEQYF. Full variable domain (rest looked up from reference TRBV7-2 and TRBJ2-7): GAGVSQSPSNKVTEKGKDVELRCDPISGHTALYWYRQSLGQGLEFLIYFQGNSAPDKSGLPSDRFSAERTGGSVSTLTIQRTQQEDSAVYLCASSLVSNSYEQYFGPGTRLTVT.

This chain joins TRBV6-1 and TRBJ2-7; 7 nucleotides align to TRBD1. This CDR3 has 14 residues. The V segment lost 6 bases and the J segment 3 bases; nucleotides outside the gene matches: 8. Germline CDR1 and CDR2: MNHNS and SASEGT. This CDR3 is CASSVGGRDYEQYF. The CDR3 nucleotides read TGTGCCAGCAGCGTAGGGGGCAGGGACTACGAGCAGTACTTC.

Comments on this clonotype: A single base separates this from a much larger clone, so it may be a read error. The rearrangement joins TRBV2 to TRBJ1-5; D call uncertain. The germline V gene has CDR1 SNHLY and CDR2 FYNNEI. The V end was cut by 3 bases, the J end by 2 bases, with 14 bases between. The CDR3 runs to 16 residues. CDR3 sequence reads: CASSDPNQPGNQPQHF. CDR3 coding DNA: TGTGCCAGCAGTGACCCGAACCAGCCGGGCAATCAGCCCCAGCATTTT. Full variable domain (outside the CDR3, taken from reference TRBV2 and TRBJ1-5): EPEVTQTPSHQVTQMGQEVILRCVPISNHLYFYWYRQILGQKVEFLVSFYNNEISEKSEIFDDQFSVERPDGSNFTLKIRSTKLEDSAMYFCASSDPNQPGNQPQHFGDGTRLSIL.

The chain combines TRBV12-3 or TRBV12-4 with TRBJ1-5; possibly TRBD1 for D (6 bases). V dropped 5 bases and J dropped 6 bases, with 14 bases sitting between them. The CDR3 contains 14 residues. In nucleotides, the CDR3 is TGTGCCAGCAGTATCAGGGGTTCGATTCAGCCCCAGCATTTT. It codes for CASSIRGSIQPQHF.

This sequence joins TRBV6-1 and TRBJ2-7, with a weak D call TRBD1 (9 bases). Trimming took off 8 bases at V and 3 bases at J, with 20 bases between the two ends. This CDR3 comprises 15 residues. Germline loops: CDR1 MNHNS, CDR2 SASEGT. The CDR3 sequence: CASSLAGTGNYEQYF. DNA for the CDR3: TGTGCCAGCTCCTTAGCGGGGACAGGGAACTACGAGCAGTACTTC.

This clonotype was counted a few times. The J gene is TRBJ1-1, the V gene TRBV20-1; D is ambiguous. Germline values: CDR1 DFQATT, CDR2 SNEGSKA (reference sequence). The CDR3 is 12 amino acids. V lost 1 base to trimming and J lost 7 bases, with 10 bases between them. CDR3 in DNA: TGCAGTGCTAGAGTCCTTACAAGTGAAGCTTTCTTT. Its protein product is CSARVLTSEAFF.

This clonotype has more than one count but fewer than ten. The V gene is TRBV20-1, the J gene TRBJ1-2, with 7 bases identical to TRBD1. J was trimmed by 4 bases and V by 5 bases; bases with no gene match: 7. Germline CDR1 DFQATT, CDR2 SNEGSKA (reference sequence). The CDR3 has 13 residues. As DNA, the CDR3 is TGCAGTGCTGGACAGGTAGAAAGCTATGGCTACACCTTC. Translated, it gives CSAGQVESYGYTF.

The chain joins TRBV7-3 to TRBJ2-7, with 7 bases aligning to TRBD1. Trimming at V came to 8 bases and at J to 3 bases, leaving 10 bases not matched to a gene. The CDR3 has 14 amino acids. Germline CDR1 is SGHTA and CDR2 is FQGTGA. For the CDR3, the DNA is TGTGCCAGCCCTCCTTCGACAGGGCACTACGAGCAGTACTTC. Residues: CASPPSTGHYEQYF.

V usage is TRBV7-3 and J usage is TRBJ2-2; the match to TRBD1 covers 8 bases. Germline CDR1 is SGHTA and CDR2 is FQGTGA. There are 15 residues in the CDR3. J gave up 4 bases and V 5 bases, and 6 bases lay outside the gene matches. The CDR3 spells CASSMQGAGTGELFF. The CDR3 DNA reads as TGTGCCAGCAGCATGCAGGGGGCCGGCACCGGGGAGCTGTTTTTT.

This clonotype was observed once. This chain links TRBV7-3 with TRBJ2-5, with 12 nucleotides matching TRBD2. Germline values: CDR1 SGHTA, CDR2 FQGTGA. J was trimmed by 4 bases and V by 6 bases; bases with no gene match: 6. The CDR3 totals 15 residues. CDR3 sequence reads: CASRTSGSHGETQYF. The CDR3 DNA reads as TGTGCCAGCAGGACTAGCGGGAGTCATGGAGAGACCCAGTACTTC.

This clonotype was counted ten times or more. The gene calls are TRBV7-2 and TRBJ2-5; no clear D gene. Trimming removed 0 bases at V and 5 bases at J, with 7 bases between. CDR3 size: 13 residues. Per the germline V gene, CDR1 is SGHTA and CDR2 is FQGNSA. The CDR3 nucleotides are TGTGCCAGCAGCTTAGCTCTCCGGGAGACCCAGTACTTC. Amino acid sequence: CASSLALRETQYF.

The chain has TRBV7-9 and TRBJ2-5; the D gene is possibly TRBD2 (5 bases). Deletions cut 7 bases from V and 9 bases from J, with 9 bases between. In germline, CDR1 is SEHNR, CDR2 FQNEAQ (reference sequence). The CDR3 totals 10 residues. The CDR3 nucleotides read TGTGCCAGCAACATCGGGGCCCAGTACTTC. Its protein is CASNIGAQYF.

Remarks on this clonotype: A read error may be the cause here, since a much bigger clone is one base away. This chain uses TRBV2 with TRBJ1-4, with TRBD1 identical over 9 bases. V was clipped by 6 bases and J by 7 bases; unmatched bases: 6. Germline V gene lookup returns CDR1 SNHLY and CDR2 FYNNEI. The CDR3 runs 14 residues. The CDR3 region is CASRETTGGEKLFF. CDR3 nucleotide sequence: TGTGCCAGCAGGGAGACGACAGGGGGTGAAAAACTGTTTTTT.

This clonotype was detected only a few times. A much larger clone lies a single base off, so this may be a read error. The rearrangement uses TRBV7-6 and TRBJ2-5; D may be TRBD1 or TRBD2 (5 bases each). The CDR3 loop spans 13 amino acids. Per germline, CDR1 SGHVS and CDR2 FNYEAQ. Here the CDR3 DNA reads TGTGCCTGCAGCCATCCGGGGCCGGAGACCCAGTACTTC. Its translation is CACSHPGPETQYF. The variable domain in full, completed from reference TRBV7-6 and TRBJ2-5, reads GAGVSQSPRYKVTKRGQDVALRCDPISGHVSLYWYRQALGQGPEFLTYFNYEAQQDKSGLPNDRFSAERPEGSISTLTIQRTEQRDSAMYRCACSHPGPETQYFGPGTRLLVL.

The chain is built from TRBV20-1 and TRBJ2-7; tentatively, D is TRBD1 or TRBD2 (6 bases each). This CDR3 comprises 15 residues. Germline lookup yields CDR1 DFQATT and CDR2 SNEGSKA (reference sequence). V gave up 0 bases and J gave up 5 bases, with 17 bases separating them. The CDR3 coding sequence is TGCAGTGCTAGAGATCGAGGTTCGGGGGCCAACGAGCAGTACTTC. Translated, it gives CSARDRGSGANEQYF.

This clonotype occurred many times. The genes are TRBV29-1 and TRBJ1-6, with TRBD1 matching over 7 bases. Germline V gene sequence: CDR1 SQVTM, CDR2 ANQGSEA. There are 12 residues in the CDR3. V shed 7 bases, J shed 9 bases, and the junction held 6 bases outside the gene matches. CDR3 bases: TGCAGCGCCGGGACAGCCGGTTCACCCCTCCACTTT. Protein sequence: CSAGTAGSPLHF.

The chain joins TRBV7-9 to TRBJ2-7; D not certain. CDR1 and CDR2 from the germline V gene are SEHNR and FQNEAQ (reference sequence). Trimming shortened V by 5 bases and J by 2 bases, and 13 bases separated the two germline ends. The CDR3 runs 14 residues. The CDR3 loop reads CASSPPRWPYEQYF. As DNA, the CDR3 is TGTGCCAGCAGCCCCCCCAGGTGGCCCTACGAGCAGTACTTC.

The rearrangement links TRBV7-9 to TRBJ1-2, with unresolved D. Germline V lookup: CDR1 SEHNR, CDR2 FQNEAQ (reference sequence). With 3 bases removed from V and 2 bases from J, the gap between germline ends came to 10 bases. CDR3 size: 14 residues. The CDR3 DNA reads TGTGCCAGCAGCTTCATGTTTGGGAACTATGGCTACACCTTC. As protein: CASSFMFGNYGYTF.

In its sample, this clonotype was seen a few times. The chain is built from TRBV5-1 and TRBJ2-2; D gene ambiguous. The CDR3 runs 11 residues. V lost 0 bases, J lost 9 bases, and 3 bases lay in between. Germline V gene data show CDR1 as SGHRS and CDR2 as YFSETQ. In DNA form, the CDR3 reads TGCGCCAGCAGCTTGGCCCGGGAGCTGTTTTTT. Its translation: CASSLARELFF.

This chain connects TRBV24-1 to TRBJ1-1, with 9 bases fitting TRBD1. This CDR3 has 14 amino acids. Germline CDR1 is KGHDR and CDR2 is SFDVKD. For the CDR3, the DNA is TGTGCTAGACGCCGGGACAGGGAGAACACTGAAGCTTTCTTT. Protein: CARRRDRENTEAFF.

The chain is built from TRBV6-1 and TRBJ1-1; 9 bases agree with TRBD1. V trimming: 5 bases; J trimming: 10 bases; junction bases outside the gene matches: 11. Germline V gene lookup returns CDR1 MNHNS and CDR2 SASEGT. CDR3 length equals 14 residues. This CDR3 is CASSPGQGSHSAFF. DNA of the CDR3: TGTGCCAGCAGTCCGGGACAGGGATCACATTCAGCTTTCTTT.

In this sample, this clonotype turned up a few times. CDR3 bases: TGTGCCACCAGTGATAGGACAGGGAACACCGGGGAGCTGTTTTTT. Translation gives CATSDRTGNTGELFF. The gene calls are TRBV24-1 and TRBJ2-2, with TRBD1 matching over 7 bases. This CDR3 comprises 15 residues. J lost 1 base, V lost 3 bases, and 1 base had no gene match. Germline CDR1 KGHDR, CDR2 SFDVKD.

This chain joins TRBV24-1 and TRBJ2-5, with D perhaps matching TRBD2 (6 bases). V was trimmed by 4 bases and J by 1 base, leaving 12 bases between them. The CDR3 is made up of 15 amino acids. Germline V gene lookup returns CDR1 KGHDR and CDR2 SFDVKD. The CDR3: CATSEGGGTQETQYF. DNA of the CDR3: TGTGCCACCAGTGAGGGTGGAGGGACCCAAGAGACCCAGTACTTC.